Below, 18 T cell receptor beta chains from the same sample are listed, as sequenced in a study of T cell repertoires in cytomegalovirus infection. TCRdb reanalysed the reads using MiXCR and keeps one entry per CDR3 protein. Found here are about 250,000 distinct CDR3 sequences, over 15% of them singletons; the top ten hold over 40%. The specimen sequenced was CD8+ T cells from PBMCs. The receptors were sampled from a human donor in good health (CMV status not recorded). Some clones in this sample may be carry-over from other donors' samples.

Concerning this clonotype itself: Possible read error: a much larger clone is one base away. The CDR3 spells CASSYSTGAGELFF. The CDR3 DNA is TGTGCCAGCAGTTACTCGACAGGGGCCGGGGAGCTGTTTTTT. The chain employs TRBV6-8 and TRBJ2-2; 8 nucleotides align to TRBD1. Germline V gene lookup returns CDR1 MNHGY and CDR2 SAAAGT. The CDR3 loop spans 14 amino acids. V shed 0 bases and J 6 bases; nucleotides not matched to a gene: 0.

V and J are TRBV14 and TRBJ2-2, with 8 positions matching TRBD1. The CDR3 spans 18 residues. Trimming removed 4 bases from V and 1 base from J; junction bases left unmatched: 11. The germline CDR1 and CDR2 sequences are SGHDN and FVKESK. This CDR3 reads CASSPPRRDRQNTGELFF. Written as DNA, the CDR3 is TGTGCCAGCAGCCCCCCAAGGCGGGACAGGCAGAACACCGGGGAGCTGTTTTTT. Full variable domain (rest looked up from reference TRBV14 and TRBJ2-2): EAGVTQFPSHSVIEKGQTVTLRCDPISGHDNLYWYRRVMGKEIKFLLHFVKESKQDESGMPNNRFLAERTGGTYSTLKVQPAELEDSGVYFCASSPPRRDRQNTGELFFGEGSRLTVL.

This clonotype has a count of ten or more. This chain uses TRBV12-5 with TRBJ2-3; the D gene is possibly TRBD1 (7 bases). The CDR3 covers 15 residues. Germline lookup yields CDR1 LGHNT and CDR2 FRNRAP. V dropped 5 bases and J dropped 3 bases, with 15 bases sitting between them. Written as DNA, the CDR3 is TGTGCTAGTGGTCCCGGCGGGACAGTGACAGATACGCAGTATTTT. Protein sequence: CASGPGGTVTDTQYF. The full variable domain, in which reference TRBV12-5 and TRBJ2-3 provide the parts outside the CDR3, is DARVTQTPRHKVTEMGQEVTMRCQPILGHNTVFWYRQTMMQGLELLAYFRNRAPLDDSGMPKDRFSAEMPDATLATLKIQPSEPRDSAVYFCASGPGGTVTDTQYFGPGTRLTVL.

The rearrangement joins TRBV20-1 to TRBJ2-3; no clear D. From germline, CDR1 is DFQATT and CDR2 SNEGSKA (reference sequence). With 6 bases removed from V and 2 bases from J, the gap between germline ends came to 9 bases. The CDR3 sequence is 12 residues long. The CDR3 here is CSAKRDTDTQYF. CDR3 DNA sequence: TGCAGTGCGAAAAGGGACACAGATACGCAGTATTTT.

This sequence joins TRBV19 and TRBJ1-5; 8 positions agree with TRBD1. Unmatched junction bases numbered 11, after V lost 5 bases and J lost 2 bases. The CDR3 is 17 residues long. CDR1 LNHDA and CDR2 SQIVND come from the germline V gene (reference sequence). The CDR3 reads CASSSQGATRGNQPQHF. DNA of the CDR3: TGTGCCAGTAGTTCCCAGGGGGCGACGAGGGGCAATCAGCCCCAGCATTTT.

The chain uses TRBV5-1 and TRBJ1-1; D might be TRBD1 (5 bases). The CDR3 is 14 residues long. Trimming stripped 4 bases from V and 1 base from J, with 11 bases between. Germline CDR1 reads SGHRS; CDR2 reads YFSETQ. CDR3 loop: CASSGGLTNTEAFF. The CDR3 nucleotides read TGCGCCAGCAGCGGGGGACTGACGAACACTGAAGCTTTCTTT.

There are a few counts of this clonotype. The rearrangement links TRBV28 to TRBJ1-1; 7 bases align to TRBD1. Germline CDR1 reads MDHEN; CDR2 reads SYDVKM. J lost 0 bases, V lost 5 bases, and 6 bases had no gene match. The CDR3 consists of 15 residues. CDR3 nucleotides: TGTGCCAGCAGTACCCGACAGGGAATGAACACTGAAGCTTTCTTT. Residues: CASSTRQGMNTEAFF.

In its sample, this clonotype was seen a few times. V usage is TRBV2 and J usage is TRBJ2-7; D not resolved. V was cut by 6 bases and J by 3 bases, with 9 bases left in between. Germline loops: CDR1 SNHLY, CDR2 FYNNEI. The CDR3 loop spans 12 amino acids. The CDR3, as DNA: TGTGCCAGCAGAGGGTCCGACTACGAGCAGTACTTC. This encodes CASRGSDYEQYF.

This clonotype was seen at least ten times. The CDR3 loop is CATWASVYEQYF. The CDR3 DNA sequence: TGTGCCACCTGGGCTAGCGTCTACGAGCAGTACTTC. This sequence joins TRBV6-6 and TRBJ2-7; a weak D match, TRBD2 (6 bases). The germline CDR1 and CDR2 sequences are MNHNY and SVGAGI (reference sequence). With 10 bases removed from V and 3 bases from J, the gap between germline ends came to 13 bases. This CDR3 has 12 residues.

This clonotype appeared many times. V is TRBV28 and J is TRBJ2-3; TRBD1 is a possible D gene (6 bases). The CDR3 has 14 amino acids. The germline CDR1 and CDR2 sequences are MDHEN and SYDVKM. The V gene lost 8 bases and the J gene lost 3 bases, with 15 bases spanning the gap. In DNA form, the CDR3 reads TGTGCCAGCGGTACGGACAGCAATACAGATACGCAGTATTTT. It yields the protein CASGTDSNTDTQYF.

The rearrangement links TRBV2 to TRBJ2-1; D gene unclear. Trimming stripped 7 bases from V and 0 bases from J, with 13 bases between. Per the germline V gene, CDR1 is SNHLY and CDR2 is FYNNEI. The CDR3 totals 15 residues. CDR3 sequence: CASNANSGSYNEQFF. The CDR3 region has the DNA TGTGCCAGCAACGCCAACTCGGGCTCCTACAATGAGCAGTTCTTC.

V gene TRBV2 combines with J gene TRBJ2-1, with unresolved D. Germline V lookup: CDR1 SNHLY, CDR2 FYNNEI. V lost 2 bases to trimming and J lost 10 bases, with 12 bases between them. The CDR3 is made up of 13 amino acids. CDR3 residues: CASSEFSPKEQFF. The DNA for the CDR3 is TGTGCCAGCAGTGAATTTAGCCCCAAGGAGCAGTTCTTC. The full variable domain, its missing parts supplied by reference TRBV2 and TRBJ2-1, is EPEVTQTPSHQVTQMGQEVILRCVPISNHLYFYWYRQILGQKVEFLVSFYNNEISEKSEIFDDQFSVERPDGSNFTLKIRSTKLEDSAMYFCASSEFSPKEQFFGPGTRLTVL.

This clonotype showed up many times. The V call is TRBV4-3, the J call TRBJ2-7; D gene unclear. Germline V gives CDR1 LGHNA, CDR2 YSLEER. This CDR3 is 15 amino acids long. V was trimmed by 0 bases and J by 4 bases, leaving 13 bases between them. The CDR3 DNA is TGCGCCAGCAGCCAAGATAGTTATAGGCAATACGAGCAGTACTTC. Translated: CASSQDSYRQYEQYF.

This chain joins TRBV5-1 and TRBJ1-2; TRBD1 is a possible D gene (5 bases). V was cut by 1 base and J by 4 bases, with 11 bases left in between. CDR3 length: 14 residues. Germline V gives CDR1 SGHRS, CDR2 YFSETQ. CDR3: CASSLLPDSYGYTF. CDR3 in DNA: TGCGCCAGCAGCTTGTTACCAGACAGCTATGGCTACACCTTC.

This chain links TRBV6-5 with TRBJ2-5; D may be TRBD1 or TRBD2 (5 bases each). V lost 7 bases to trimming and J lost 5 bases, with 14 bases between them. The CDR3 is 13 amino acids. Germline V gene data show CDR1 as MNHEY and CDR2 as SVGAGI. The CDR3 coding sequence is TGTGCCAGCACGGGACCCCCTCCCGAGACCCAGTACTTC. It is translated as CASTGPPPETQYF.

This clonotype showed up many times. The chain uses TRBV7-9 and TRBJ2-7; the match to TRBD1 covers 9 bases. This CDR3 is 15 amino acids long. V shed 5 bases, J shed 3 bases, and the junction held 8 bases outside the gene matches. Germline CDR1 is SEHNR and CDR2 is FQNEAQ (reference sequence). The CDR3 DNA follows: TGTGCCAGCAGCCCCGGACAGGGGTATGTCTACGAGCAGTACTTC. It yields the protein CASSPGQGYVYEQYF.

The chain carries TRBV7-9 and TRBJ2-7, with unresolved D. Trimming pared 5 bases from V and 1 base from J, leaving 15 bases between. CDR1 and CDR2 (germline): SEHNR, FQNEAQ (reference sequence). The CDR3 extends over 15 amino acids. CDR3 sequence: CASSPRQIDSYEQYF. CDR3 sequence (DNA): TGTGCCAGCAGCCCCCGGCAAATCGATTCCTACGAGCAGTACTTC.

This clonotype occurred many times. The rearrangement uses TRBV7-6 and TRBJ2-7; 9 bases are shared with TRBD1. The CDR3 has 18 residues. The V and J ends lost 2 bases and 1 base, in that order; junction bases with no gene match: 12. Germline loops: CDR1 SGHVS, CDR2 FNYEAQ. CDR3: CASSLLKYPGQGSYEQYF. The CDR3 DNA sequence: TGTGCCAGCAGCTTATTGAAGTACCCGGGACAGGGATCCTACGAGCAGTACTTC.